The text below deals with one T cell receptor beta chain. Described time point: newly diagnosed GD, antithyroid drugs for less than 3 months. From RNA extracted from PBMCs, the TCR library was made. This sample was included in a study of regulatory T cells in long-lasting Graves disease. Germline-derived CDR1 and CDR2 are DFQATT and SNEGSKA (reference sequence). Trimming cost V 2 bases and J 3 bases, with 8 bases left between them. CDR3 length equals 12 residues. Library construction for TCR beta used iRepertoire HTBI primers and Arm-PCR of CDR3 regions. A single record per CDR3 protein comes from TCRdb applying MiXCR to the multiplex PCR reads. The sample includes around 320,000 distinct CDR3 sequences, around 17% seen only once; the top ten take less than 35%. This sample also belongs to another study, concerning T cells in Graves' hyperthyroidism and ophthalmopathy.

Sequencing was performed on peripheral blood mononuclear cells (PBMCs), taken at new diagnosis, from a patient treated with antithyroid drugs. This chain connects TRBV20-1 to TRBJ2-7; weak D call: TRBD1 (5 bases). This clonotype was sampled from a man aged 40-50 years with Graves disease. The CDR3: CSARPTGYEQYF. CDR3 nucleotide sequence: TGCAGTGCTAGACCTACAGGCTACGAGCAGTACTTC.